This T cell receptor (beta chain) was obtained from a study of T cells in Graves' hyperthyroidism and ophthalmopathy (dated by TCRdb to about 2019). Describing the broader study: Peripheral blood samples were taken at the time of initial diagnosis, prior to any treatment. TCR Vbeta CDR3 sequencing of 135 peripheral blood samples (more than 40 ophthalmopathy, some 75 hyperthyroidism and roughly 17 progressor patients) is reported in the paper. After sampling, hyperthyroidism patients received methimazole starting at 30 mg daily, and ophthalmopathy patients received high-dose intravenous methylprednisolone. Prospective prediction of ophthalmopathy was tested in an independent validation cohort consisting of 18 hyperthyroidism patients and around 16 patients who later progressed to ophthalmopathy. The study also compared thyroid tissue and blood T-cell repertoires from roughly six Graves' hyperthyroidism patients. For training and testing, the 80 to 100 patients in the discovery cohort were randomly divided in a 7:3 ratio. TCR V-J signatures able to tell the groups apart were searched for in a discovery cohort of 95 to 100 patients, of whom roughly 42 had Graves' ophthalmopathy and around 58 had stable Graves' hyperthyroidism.

TCR beta CDR3 regions were amplified from RNA transcripts. For the first round of RT-PCR on the TCR CDR3, the HTBI primer set was used together with the Qiagen OneStep RT-PCR kit. Libraries were constructed in a second round of multiplex PCR, after which size selection and purification were carried out. The libraries were sequenced on an Illumina HiSeq2000 using paired-end 100 bp reads. The authors' analysis ran thus. SOAPnuke was used to process the raw data, removing reads that contained adapters or uncalled bases, had a mean Phred below 15, or lacked an exact match to the constant primer or identifier. COPE v1.2.5 was used to merge the high-quality paired reads, and each unique nucleotide sequence was defined as a clonotype. Clonotypes were aligned to IMGT TRBV, TRBD and TRBJ reference segments using MiTCR v1.1. Analysis was restricted to V-J combinations with a frequency above 0.0001, which covered roughly 99% of repertoires. The TCS score was defined as the ratio of F50 (clonal expansion) to E x V (chaos), calculated using BLOSUM62-based TCRdist between CDR3 peptides within each V-J. Welch's t-statistics and random forest reduced roughly 540 V-J features to 13, which were used in a naive Bayes classifier (R e1071). Clones were called with MiXCR by TCRdb after fastp trimmed the public reads at Q25, and only in-frame beta chains were retained. Merged by CDR3 protein, the rows form single entries marked with the most common genes and DNA. The V and J calls here are based on TCRdb, not the publication. The sample table contains some 320,000 distinct CDR3 sequences; only one count was recorded for about an eighth of them. The ten top clones hold almost 35% of the sample.

Here is what the overall study found, with its caveats: Blood samples also contained most of the expanded thyroid clonotypes (frequency above 0.001), which suggests that blood repertoires may reflect thyroid immune responses. Ophthalmopathy was separated from stable hyperthyroidism by a 13 V-J signature model, with over 85% sensitivity and just over 81% specificity obtained in cross-validation and 80%/75% obtained in testing. Sample size was not statistically predetermined, and blinding of investigators to group allocation was not performed. In validation, progression to ophthalmopathy was predicted by the model with around 71% sensitivity and 72% to 80% specificity, a median of around 5.9 months before onset.

This clonotype has at least ten counts. Its target antigen remains unknown. Base qualities are not at hand, and no much larger clone is one base apart. Ophthalmopathy patients had moderately to severely active disease, with a Clinical Activity Score of 3 or more, a NOSPECS grade of 4 or more, and a disease duration of less than 3 months. The study excluded patients with uncontrolled infections, other autoimmune diseases, pregnancy or lactation. Diagnoses relied on clinical symptoms, serum thyroxine and TRAb, thyroid ultrasound and orbital computed tomography. Ficoll-Paque density gradient centrifugation was used to isolate PBMCs from about 10 ml of fresh peripheral blood. Total RNA was extracted with Trizol reagent, and quality was checked on an Agilent 2100 Bioanalyzer. CDR1 and CDR2 are drawn from the germline V gene (reference sequence): LNHNV, YYDKDF. The CDR3 covers 14 residues, taking in both the cysteine and the phenylalanine. Just the 42-base CDR3 DNA is kept, in frame starting at base 1. The junction shows trimming of 0 bases on V and 3 bases on J, plus 9 bases between the germline ends.

Sequencing was carried out using blood. The TCR was taken from a woman in her thirties or forties with Graves' ophthalmopathy. Here the chain combines TRBV15 and TRBJ2-7; no confident D gene assignment can be made. The CDR3 reads as follows: CATSRESRRYEQYF. The nucleotides read TGTGCCACCAGCAGAGAGAGCCGGCGCTACGAGCAGTACTTC.